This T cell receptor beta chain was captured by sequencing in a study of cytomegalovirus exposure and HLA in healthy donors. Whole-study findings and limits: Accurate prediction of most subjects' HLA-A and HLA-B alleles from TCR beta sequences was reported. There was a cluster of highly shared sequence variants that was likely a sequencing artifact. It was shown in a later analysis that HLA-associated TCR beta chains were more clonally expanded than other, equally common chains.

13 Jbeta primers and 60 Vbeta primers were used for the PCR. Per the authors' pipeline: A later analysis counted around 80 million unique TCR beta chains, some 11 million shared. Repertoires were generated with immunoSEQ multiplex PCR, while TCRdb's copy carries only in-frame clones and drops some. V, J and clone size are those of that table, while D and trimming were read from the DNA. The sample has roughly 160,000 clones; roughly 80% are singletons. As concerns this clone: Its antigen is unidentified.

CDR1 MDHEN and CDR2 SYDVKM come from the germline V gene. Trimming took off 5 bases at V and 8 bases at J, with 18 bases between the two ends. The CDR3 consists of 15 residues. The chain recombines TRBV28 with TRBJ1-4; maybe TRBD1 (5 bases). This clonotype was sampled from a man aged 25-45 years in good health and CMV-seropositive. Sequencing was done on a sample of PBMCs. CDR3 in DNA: TGTGCCAGCAGTGACCCAGGAAGCGGGGGAGAAAAACTGTTTTTT. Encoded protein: CASSDPGSGGEKLFF.